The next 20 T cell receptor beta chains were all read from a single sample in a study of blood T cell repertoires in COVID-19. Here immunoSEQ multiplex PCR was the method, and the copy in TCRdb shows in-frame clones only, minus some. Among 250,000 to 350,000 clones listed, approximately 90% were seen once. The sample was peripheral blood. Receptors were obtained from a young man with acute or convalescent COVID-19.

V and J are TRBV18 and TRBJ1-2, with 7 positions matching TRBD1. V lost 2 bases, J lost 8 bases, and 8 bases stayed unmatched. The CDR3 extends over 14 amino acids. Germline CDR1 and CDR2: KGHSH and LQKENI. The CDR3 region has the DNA TGTGCCAGCTCACCAATCCCTCAGGGGGGCGGCTACACCTTC. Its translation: CASSPIPQGGGYTF. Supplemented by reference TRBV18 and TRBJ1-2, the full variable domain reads NAGVMQNPRHLVRRRGQEARLRCSPMKGHSHVYWYRQLPEEGLKFMVYLQKENIIDESGMPKERFSAEFPKEGPSILRIQQVVRGDSAAYFCASSPIPQGGGYTFGSGTRLTVV.

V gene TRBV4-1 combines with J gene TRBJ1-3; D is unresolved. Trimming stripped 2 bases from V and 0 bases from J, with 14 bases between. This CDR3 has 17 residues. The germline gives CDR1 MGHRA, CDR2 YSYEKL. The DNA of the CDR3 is TGCGCCAGCAGCCAATTTCTTAGACACTTCTCTGGAAACACCATATATTTT. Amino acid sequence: CASSQFLRHFSGNTIYF.

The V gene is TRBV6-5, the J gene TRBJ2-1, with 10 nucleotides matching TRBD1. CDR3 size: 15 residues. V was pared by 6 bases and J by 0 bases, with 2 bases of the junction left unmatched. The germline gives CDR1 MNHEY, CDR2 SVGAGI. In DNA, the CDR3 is TGTGCCAGCAGGGGGACAGGGGACTCCTACAATGAGCAGTTCTTC. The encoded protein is CASRGTGDSYNEQFF.

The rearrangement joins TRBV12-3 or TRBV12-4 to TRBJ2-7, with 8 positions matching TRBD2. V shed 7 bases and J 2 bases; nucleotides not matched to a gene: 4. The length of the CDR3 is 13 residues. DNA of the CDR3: TGTGCCAGCAAGGTAGCGGGAACCTACGAGCAGTACTTC. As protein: CASKVAGTYEQYF.

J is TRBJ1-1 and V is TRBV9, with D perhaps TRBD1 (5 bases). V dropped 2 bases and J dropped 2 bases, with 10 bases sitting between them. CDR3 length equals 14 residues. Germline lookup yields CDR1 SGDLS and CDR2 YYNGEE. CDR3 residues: CASSVGGRNTEAFF. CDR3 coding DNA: TGTGCCAGCAGCGTGGGGGGTCGAAACACTGAAGCTTTCTTT.

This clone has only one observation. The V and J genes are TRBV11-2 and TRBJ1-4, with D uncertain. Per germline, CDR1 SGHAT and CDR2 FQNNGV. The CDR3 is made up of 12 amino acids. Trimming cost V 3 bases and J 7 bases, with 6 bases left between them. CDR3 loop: CASSFFSEKLFF. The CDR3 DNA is TGTGCCAGCAGCTTTTTCAGTGAAAAACTGTTTTTT.

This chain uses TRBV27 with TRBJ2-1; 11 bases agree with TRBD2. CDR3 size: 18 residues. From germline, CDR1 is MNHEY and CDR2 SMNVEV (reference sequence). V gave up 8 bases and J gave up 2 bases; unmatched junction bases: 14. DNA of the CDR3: TGTGCCAGCCCTACAGTCTTCCCTAGCGGGAGGACCTACAATGAGCAGTTCTTC. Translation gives CASPTVFPSGRTYNEQFF.

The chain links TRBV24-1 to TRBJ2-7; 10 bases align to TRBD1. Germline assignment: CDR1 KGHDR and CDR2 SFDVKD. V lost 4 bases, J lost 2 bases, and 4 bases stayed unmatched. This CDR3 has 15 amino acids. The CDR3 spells CATSEAGTGAYEQYF. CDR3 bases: TGTGCCACCAGTGAGGCCGGGACAGGGGCCTACGAGCAGTACTTC.

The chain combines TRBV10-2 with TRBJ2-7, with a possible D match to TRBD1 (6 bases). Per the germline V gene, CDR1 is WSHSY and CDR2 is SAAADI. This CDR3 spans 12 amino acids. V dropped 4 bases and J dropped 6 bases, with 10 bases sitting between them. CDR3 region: CASSGRDTEQYF. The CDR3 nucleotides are TGCGCCAGCAGTGGCCGGGACACCGAGCAGTACTTC.

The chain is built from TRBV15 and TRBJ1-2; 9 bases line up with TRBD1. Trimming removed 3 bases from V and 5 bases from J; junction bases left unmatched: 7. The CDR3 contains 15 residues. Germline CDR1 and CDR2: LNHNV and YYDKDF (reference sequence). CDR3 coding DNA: TGTGCCACCAGCAGGGGGGGACAGGGAGAATATGGCTACACCTTC. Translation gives CATSRGGQGEYGYTF.

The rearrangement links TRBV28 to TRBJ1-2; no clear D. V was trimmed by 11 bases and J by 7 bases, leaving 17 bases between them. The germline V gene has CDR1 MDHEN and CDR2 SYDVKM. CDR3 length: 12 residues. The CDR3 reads CAVAQTAGGYTF. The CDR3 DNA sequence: TGTGCCGTGGCTCAGACCGCGGGTGGCTACACCTTC.

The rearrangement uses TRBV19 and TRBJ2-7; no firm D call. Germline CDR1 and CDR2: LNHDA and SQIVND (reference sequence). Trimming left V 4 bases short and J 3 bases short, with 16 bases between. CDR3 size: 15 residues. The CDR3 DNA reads TGTGCCAGTAGTAGTCCCAATCTTGGCCACTACGAGCAGTACTTC. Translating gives CASSSPNLGHYEQYF. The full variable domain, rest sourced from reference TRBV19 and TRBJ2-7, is DGGITQSPKYLFRKEGQNVTLSCEQNLNHDAMYWYRQDPGQGLRLIYYSQIVNDFQKGDIAEGYSVSREKKESFPLTVTSAQKNPTAFYLCASSSPNLGHYEQYFGPGTRLTVT.

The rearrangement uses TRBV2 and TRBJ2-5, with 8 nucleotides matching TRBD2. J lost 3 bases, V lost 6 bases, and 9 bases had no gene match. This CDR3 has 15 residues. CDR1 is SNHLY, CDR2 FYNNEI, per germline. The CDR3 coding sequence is TGTGCCAGCAGACAGATAGGGACTAGAGAAGAGACCCAGTACTTC. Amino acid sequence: CASRQIGTREETQYF.

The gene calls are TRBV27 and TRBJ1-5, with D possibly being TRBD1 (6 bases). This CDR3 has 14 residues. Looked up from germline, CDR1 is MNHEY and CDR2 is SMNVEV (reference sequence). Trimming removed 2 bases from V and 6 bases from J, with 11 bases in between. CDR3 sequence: CASSLRQVSQPQHF. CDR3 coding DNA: TGTGCCAGCAGTTTAAGACAGGTCTCTCAGCCCCAGCATTTT.

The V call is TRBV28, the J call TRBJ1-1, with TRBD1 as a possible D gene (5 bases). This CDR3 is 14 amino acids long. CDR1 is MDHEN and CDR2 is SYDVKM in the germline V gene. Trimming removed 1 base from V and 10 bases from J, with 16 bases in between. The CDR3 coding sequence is TGTGCCAGCAGTTTATTCCAGGGTAGTAGGGTAGCTTTCTTT. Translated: CASSLFQGSRVAFF.

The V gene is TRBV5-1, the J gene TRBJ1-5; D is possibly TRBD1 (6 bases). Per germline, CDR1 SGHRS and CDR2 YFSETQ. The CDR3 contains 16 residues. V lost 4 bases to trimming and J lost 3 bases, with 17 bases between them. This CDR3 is CASSPSAGGYNQPQHF. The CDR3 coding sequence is TGCGCCAGCAGCCCCTCGGCGGGGGGCTACAATCAGCCCCAGCATTTT.

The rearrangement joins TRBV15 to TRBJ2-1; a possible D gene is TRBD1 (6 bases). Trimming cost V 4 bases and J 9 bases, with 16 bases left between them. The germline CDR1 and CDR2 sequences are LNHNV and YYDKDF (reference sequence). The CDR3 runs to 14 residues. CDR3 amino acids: CATSKAAGVGEQFF. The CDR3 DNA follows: TGTGCCACCAGCAAGGCAGCAGGGGTTGGTGAGCAGTTCTTC.

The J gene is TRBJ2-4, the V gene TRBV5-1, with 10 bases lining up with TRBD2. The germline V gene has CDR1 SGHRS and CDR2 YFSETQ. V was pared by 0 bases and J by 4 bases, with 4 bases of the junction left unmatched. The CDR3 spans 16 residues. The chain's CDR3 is CASSLALAGGKNIQYF. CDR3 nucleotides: TGCGCCAGCAGCTTGGCGTTAGCGGGGGGAAAAAACATTCAGTACTTC.

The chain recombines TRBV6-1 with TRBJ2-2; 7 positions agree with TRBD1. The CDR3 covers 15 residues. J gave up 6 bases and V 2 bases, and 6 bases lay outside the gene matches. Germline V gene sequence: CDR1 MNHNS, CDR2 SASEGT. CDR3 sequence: CASSERQGSAGELFF. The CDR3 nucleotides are TGTGCCAGCAGTGAACGACAGGGAAGCGCCGGGGAGCTGTTTTTT.

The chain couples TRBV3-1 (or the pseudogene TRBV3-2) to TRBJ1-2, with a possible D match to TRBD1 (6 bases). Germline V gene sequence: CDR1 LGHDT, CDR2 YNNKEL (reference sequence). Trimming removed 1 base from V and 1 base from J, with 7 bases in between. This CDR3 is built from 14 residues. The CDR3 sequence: CASSQATGNYGYTF. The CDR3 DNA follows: TGTGCCAGCAGCCAAGCGACAGGTAACTATGGCTACACCTTC.